The T cell receptor (beta chain) under discussion was sequenced for a study of PD-L1 blockade in urothelial cancer. Time point meaning: peripheral blood 6 weeks after treatment start. Here immunoSEQ multiplex PCR was the method, and the copy in TCRdb shows in-frame clones only, minus some. The table has around 87,000 clones, less than 85% seen once. The germline CDR1 and CDR2 sequences are LGHNA and YSLEER. This CDR3 region has 13 residues. Trimming stripped 4 bases from V and 4 bases from J, with 10 bases between. This sequence originates from a man aged 65-85 years with urothelial cancer. The specimen was PBMCs, collected around atezolizumab (anti-PD-L1) treatment. V gene TRBV4-3 combines with J gene TRBJ1-1; no definite D call. As DNA, the CDR3 is TGCGCCAGCAGCCCACAACGGGGCACTGAAGCTTTCTTT. It translates to CASSPQRGTEAFF.